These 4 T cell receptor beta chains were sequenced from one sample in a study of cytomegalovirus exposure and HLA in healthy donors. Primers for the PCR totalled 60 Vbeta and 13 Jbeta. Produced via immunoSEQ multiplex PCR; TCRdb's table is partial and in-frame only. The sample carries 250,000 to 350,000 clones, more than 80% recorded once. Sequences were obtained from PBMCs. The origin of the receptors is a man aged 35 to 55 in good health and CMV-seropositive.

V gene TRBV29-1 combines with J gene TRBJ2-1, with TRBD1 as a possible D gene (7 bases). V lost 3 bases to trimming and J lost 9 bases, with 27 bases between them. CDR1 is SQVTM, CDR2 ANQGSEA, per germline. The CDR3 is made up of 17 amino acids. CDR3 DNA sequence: TGCAGCGTTGAGGAGGGACAGCGCAGGGGTCAAACTGCTGAGCAGTTCTTC. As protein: CSVEEGQRRGQTAEQFF.

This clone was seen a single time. This CDR3 reads CASTPPTGLTHYSGNTIYF. The CDR3 DNA is TGTGCCAGCACCCCACCAACAGGGTTAACCCATTACTCTGGAAACACCATATATTTT. The genes are TRBV13 and TRBJ1-3, with D perhaps matching TRBD1 (6 bases). V lost 7 bases and J lost 0, with 25 bases in between. Germline V gene data show CDR1 as PRHDT and CDR2 as FYEKMQ (reference sequence). This CDR3 is 19 amino acids long.

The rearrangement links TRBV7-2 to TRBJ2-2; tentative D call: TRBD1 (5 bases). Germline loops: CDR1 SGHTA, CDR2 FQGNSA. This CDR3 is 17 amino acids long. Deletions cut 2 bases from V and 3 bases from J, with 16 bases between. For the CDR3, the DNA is TGTGCCAGCAGCTTATTTTTGTCAGGGAAGGACACCGGGGAGCTGTTTTTT. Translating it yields CASSLFLSGKDTGELFF.

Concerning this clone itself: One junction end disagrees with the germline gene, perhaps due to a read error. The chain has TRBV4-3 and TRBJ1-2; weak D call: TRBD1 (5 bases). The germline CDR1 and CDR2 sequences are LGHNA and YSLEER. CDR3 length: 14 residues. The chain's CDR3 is CAGSQGEGAYGYTF. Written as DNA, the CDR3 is TGCGCCGGCAGCCAAGGGGAGGGCGCCTATGGCTACACCTTC.